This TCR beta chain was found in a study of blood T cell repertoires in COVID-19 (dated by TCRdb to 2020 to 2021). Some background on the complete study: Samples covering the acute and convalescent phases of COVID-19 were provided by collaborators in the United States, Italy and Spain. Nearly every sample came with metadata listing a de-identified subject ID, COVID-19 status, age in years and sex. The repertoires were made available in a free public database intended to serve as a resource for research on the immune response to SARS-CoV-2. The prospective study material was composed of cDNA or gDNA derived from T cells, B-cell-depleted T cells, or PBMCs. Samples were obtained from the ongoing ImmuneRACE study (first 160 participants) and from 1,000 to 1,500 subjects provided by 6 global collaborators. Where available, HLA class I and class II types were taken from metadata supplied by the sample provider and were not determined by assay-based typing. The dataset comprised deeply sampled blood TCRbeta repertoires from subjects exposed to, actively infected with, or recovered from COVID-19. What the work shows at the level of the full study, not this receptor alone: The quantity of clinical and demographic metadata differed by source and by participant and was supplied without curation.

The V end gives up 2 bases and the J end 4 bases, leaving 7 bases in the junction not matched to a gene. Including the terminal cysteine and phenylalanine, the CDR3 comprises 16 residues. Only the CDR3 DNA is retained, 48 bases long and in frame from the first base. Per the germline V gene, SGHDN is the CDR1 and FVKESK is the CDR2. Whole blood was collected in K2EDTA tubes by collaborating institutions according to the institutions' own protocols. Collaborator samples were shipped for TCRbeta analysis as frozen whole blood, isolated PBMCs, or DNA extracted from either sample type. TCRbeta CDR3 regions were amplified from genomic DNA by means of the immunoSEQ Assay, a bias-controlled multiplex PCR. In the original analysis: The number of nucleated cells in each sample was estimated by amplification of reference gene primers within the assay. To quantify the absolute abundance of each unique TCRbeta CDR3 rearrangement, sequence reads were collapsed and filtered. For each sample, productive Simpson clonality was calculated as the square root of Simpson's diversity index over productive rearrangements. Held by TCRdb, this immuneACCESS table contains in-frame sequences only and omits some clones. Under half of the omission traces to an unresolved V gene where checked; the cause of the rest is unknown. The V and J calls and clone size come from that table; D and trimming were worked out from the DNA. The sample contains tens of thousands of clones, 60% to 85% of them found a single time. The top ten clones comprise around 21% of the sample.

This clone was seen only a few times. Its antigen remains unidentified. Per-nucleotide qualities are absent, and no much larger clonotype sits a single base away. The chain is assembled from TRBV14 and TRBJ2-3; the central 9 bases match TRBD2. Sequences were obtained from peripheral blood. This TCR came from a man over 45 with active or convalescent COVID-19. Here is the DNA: TGTGCCAGCAGCCAAACCGGCGGGAGGGTGGCAGATACGCAGTATTTT. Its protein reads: CASSQTGGRVADTQYF. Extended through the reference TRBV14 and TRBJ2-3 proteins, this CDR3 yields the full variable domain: EAGVTQFPSHSVIEKGQTVTLRCDPISGHDNLYWYRRVMGKEIKFLLHFVKESKQDESGMPNNRFLAERTGGTYSTLKVQPAELEDSGVYFCASSQTGGRVADTQYFGPGTRLTVL.